This TCR beta chain was identified during a study of blood T cell repertoires in COVID-19. Clones were read by immunoSEQ multiplex PCR, and TCRdb kept only the in-frame ones, dropping some. Of tens of thousands of clones in the sample, approximately 88% were seen once. The CDR3 covers 14 residues. Trimming took 0 bases from V and 3 from J, leaving 9 bases between them. Germline V gives CDR1 SGDLS, CDR2 YYNGEE. Sequenced input: peripheral blood. The TCR sequence derives from a woman older than 75 with acute or convalescent COVID-19. V usage is TRBV9 and J usage is TRBJ1-1, with D tentatively TRBD1 (5 bases). The chain's CDR3 is CASSVAQGDTEAFF. In DNA form, the CDR3 reads TGTGCCAGCAGCGTAGCCCAGGGTGACACTGAAGCTTTCTTT.